The 2 T cell receptor beta chains given below trace back to one sample, sequenced in a study of blood T cells in healthy people across ages. The second PCR ran roughly 6 to 11 cycles with a sample-barcoded 5' primer and J-beta primers. TCRdb recomputed calls from the 5' RACE reads with MiXCR, one row per CDR3 protein. In the table there are over 700,000 distinct CDR3 sequences, 53% of which are singletons. Sequenced input: blood. The receptors shown here come from a man of 80 years or more in good health.

Remarks on this clonotype: A much larger clonotype is one base distant, so this may be a read error. J is TRBJ2-6 and V is TRBV12-3 or TRBV12-4; 12 bases agree with TRBD2. The CDR3 sequence is 18 residues long. V lost 5 bases, J lost 0 bases, and 5 bases stayed unmatched. The CDR3: CASSPGLAGRSGANVLTF. The DNA of the CDR3 is TGTGCCAGCAGTCCCGGACTAGCGGGGCGCTCTGGGGCCAACGTCCTGACTTTC.

The chain employs TRBV5-1 and TRBJ2-1; TRBD2 might be the D (6 bases). Germline V CDR1 and CDR2: SGHRS, YFSETQ. The V end was cut by 6 bases, the J end by 0 bases, with 13 bases between. This CDR3 has 15 residues. In nucleotides, the CDR3 is TGCGCCAGCACTTCTGGGACTCCCTCCTACAATGAGCAGTTCTTC. It specifies CASTSGTPSYNEQFF.